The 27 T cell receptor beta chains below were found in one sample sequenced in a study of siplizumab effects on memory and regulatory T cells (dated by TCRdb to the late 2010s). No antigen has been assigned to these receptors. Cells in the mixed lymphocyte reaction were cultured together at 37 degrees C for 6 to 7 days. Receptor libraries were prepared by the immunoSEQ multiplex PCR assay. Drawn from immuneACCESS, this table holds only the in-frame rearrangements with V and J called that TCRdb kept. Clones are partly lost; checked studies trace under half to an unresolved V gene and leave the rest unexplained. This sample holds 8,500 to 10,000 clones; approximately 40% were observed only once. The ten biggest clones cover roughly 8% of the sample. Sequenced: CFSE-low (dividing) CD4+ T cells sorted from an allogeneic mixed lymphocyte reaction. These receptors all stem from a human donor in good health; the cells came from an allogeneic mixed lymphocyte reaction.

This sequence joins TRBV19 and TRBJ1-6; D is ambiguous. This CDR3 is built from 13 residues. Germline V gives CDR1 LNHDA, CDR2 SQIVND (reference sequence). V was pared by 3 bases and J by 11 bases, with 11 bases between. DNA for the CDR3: TGTGCCAGTAGTATTACCACCGGGGCACCCCTCCACTTT. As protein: CASSITTGAPLHF.

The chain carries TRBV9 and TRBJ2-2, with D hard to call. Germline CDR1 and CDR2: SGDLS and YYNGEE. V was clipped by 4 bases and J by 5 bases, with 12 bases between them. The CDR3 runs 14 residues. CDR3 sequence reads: CASSPLLGTGELFF. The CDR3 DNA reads TGTGCCAGCAGCCCTCTTTTGGGGACCGGGGAGCTGTTTTTT.

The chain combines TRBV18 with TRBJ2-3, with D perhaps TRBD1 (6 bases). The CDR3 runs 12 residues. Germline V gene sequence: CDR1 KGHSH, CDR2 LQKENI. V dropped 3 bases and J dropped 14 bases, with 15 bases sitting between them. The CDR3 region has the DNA TGTGCCAGCTCACCCGTCCGGGACAATCGGTATTTT. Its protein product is CASSPVRDNRYF.

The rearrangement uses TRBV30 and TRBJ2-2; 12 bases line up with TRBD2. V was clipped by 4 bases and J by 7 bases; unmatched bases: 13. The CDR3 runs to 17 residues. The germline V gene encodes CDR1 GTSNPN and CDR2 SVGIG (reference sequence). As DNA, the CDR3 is TGTGCCTGGATTGGGGGTGTGACTAGCGGGAGTATCGGGGAGCTGTTTTTT. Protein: CAWIGGVTSGSIGELFF.

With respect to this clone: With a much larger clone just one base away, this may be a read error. The CDR3 spells CASSLWGGGSYEQYF. In DNA form, the CDR3 reads TGTGCCAGCAGCTTATGGGGGGGAGGGTCCTACGAGCAGTACTTC. The rearrangement links TRBV7-3 to TRBJ2-7, with TRBD2 matching over 7 bases. The germline CDR1 and CDR2 sequences are SGHTA and FQGTGA. With 2 bases clipped from V and 1 base from J, the junction kept 5 bases outside the gene matches. The CDR3 length is 15 residues.

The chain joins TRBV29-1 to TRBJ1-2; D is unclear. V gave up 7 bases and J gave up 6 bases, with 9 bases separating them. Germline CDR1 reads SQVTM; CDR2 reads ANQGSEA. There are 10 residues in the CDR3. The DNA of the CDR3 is TGCAGCGCTTACAGCGATGGCTACACCTTC. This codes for CSAYSDGYTF.

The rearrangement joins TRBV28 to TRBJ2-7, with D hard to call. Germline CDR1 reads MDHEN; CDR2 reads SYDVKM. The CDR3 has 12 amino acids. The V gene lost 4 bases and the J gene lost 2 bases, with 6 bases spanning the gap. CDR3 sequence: CASSSYTYEQYF. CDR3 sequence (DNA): TGTGCCAGCAGTTCCTATACCTACGAGCAGTACTTC.

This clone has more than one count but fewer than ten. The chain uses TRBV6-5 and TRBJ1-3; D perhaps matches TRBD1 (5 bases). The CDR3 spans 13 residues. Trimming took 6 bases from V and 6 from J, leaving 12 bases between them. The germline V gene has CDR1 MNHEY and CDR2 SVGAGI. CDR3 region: CASRQQVENTIYF. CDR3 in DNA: TGTGCCAGCAGGCAACAGGTCGAAAACACCATATATTTT.

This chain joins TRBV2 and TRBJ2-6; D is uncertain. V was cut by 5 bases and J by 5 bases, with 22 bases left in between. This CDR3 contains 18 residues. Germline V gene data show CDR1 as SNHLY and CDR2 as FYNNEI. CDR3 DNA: TGTGCCAGCAGTTCGGCATGTTACGTACAAAGTCGGGCCAACGTCCTGACTTTC. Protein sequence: CASSSACYVQSRANVLTF.

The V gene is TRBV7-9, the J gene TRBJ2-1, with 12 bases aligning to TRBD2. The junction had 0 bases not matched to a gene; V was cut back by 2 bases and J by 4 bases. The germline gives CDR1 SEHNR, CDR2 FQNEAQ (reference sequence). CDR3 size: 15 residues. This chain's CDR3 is CASSLLAGGYNEQFF. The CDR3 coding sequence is TGTGCCAGCAGCTTACTAGCGGGAGGGTACAATGAGCAGTTCTTC.

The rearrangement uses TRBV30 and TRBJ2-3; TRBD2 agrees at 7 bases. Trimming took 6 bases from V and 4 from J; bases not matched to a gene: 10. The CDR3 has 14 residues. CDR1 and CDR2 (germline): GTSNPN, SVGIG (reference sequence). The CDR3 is CACTMGRAPDTQYF. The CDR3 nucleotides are TGTGCCTGTACTATGGGGAGGGCCCCAGATACGCAGTATTTT.

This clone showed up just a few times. The CDR3 here is CASTAWNSVETQYF. As DNA, the CDR3 is TGTGCCAGCACCGCTTGGAATAGCGTAGAGACCCAGTACTTC. The rearrangement joins TRBV7-2 to TRBJ2-5, with D perhaps TRBD2 (5 bases). The V end was cut by 7 bases, the J end by 4 bases, with 16 bases between. The CDR3 is made up of 14 amino acids. The germline gives CDR1 SGHTA, CDR2 FQGNSA.

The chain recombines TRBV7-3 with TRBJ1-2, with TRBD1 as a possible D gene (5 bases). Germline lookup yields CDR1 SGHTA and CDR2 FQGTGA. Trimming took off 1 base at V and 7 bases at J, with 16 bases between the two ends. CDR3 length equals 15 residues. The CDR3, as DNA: TGTGCCAGCAGCTTAATTTCGGCGGGAACAGGTGGCTACACCTTC. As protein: CASSLISAGTGGYTF.

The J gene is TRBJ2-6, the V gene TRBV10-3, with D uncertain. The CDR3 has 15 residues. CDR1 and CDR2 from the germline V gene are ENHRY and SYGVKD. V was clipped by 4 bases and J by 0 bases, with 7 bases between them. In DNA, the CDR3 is TGTGCCATCAGTGCAACTGACTCTGGGGCCAACGTCCTGACTTTC. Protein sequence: CAISATDSGANVLTF.

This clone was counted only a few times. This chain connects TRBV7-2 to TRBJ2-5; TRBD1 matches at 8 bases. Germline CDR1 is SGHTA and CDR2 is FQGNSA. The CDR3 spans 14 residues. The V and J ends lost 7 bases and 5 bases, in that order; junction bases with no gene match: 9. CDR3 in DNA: TGTGCCAGCACCTTCCAGGGGGCTCGGGAGACCCAGTACTTC. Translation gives CASTFQGARETQYF.

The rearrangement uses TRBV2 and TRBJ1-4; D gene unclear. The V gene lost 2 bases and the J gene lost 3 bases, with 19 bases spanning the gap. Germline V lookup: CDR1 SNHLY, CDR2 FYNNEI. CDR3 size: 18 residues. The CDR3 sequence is CASSERLISGISNEKLFF. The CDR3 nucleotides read TGTGCCAGCAGTGAACGGTTAATCTCCGGGATCTCTAATGAAAAACTGTTTTTT.

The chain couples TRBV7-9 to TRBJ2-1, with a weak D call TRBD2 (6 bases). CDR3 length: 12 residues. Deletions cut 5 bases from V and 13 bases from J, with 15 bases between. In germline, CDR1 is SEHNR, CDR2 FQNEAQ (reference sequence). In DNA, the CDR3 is TGTGCCAGCAGCCGGACCGGGACTCAACAGTTCTTC. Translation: CASSRTGTQQFF.

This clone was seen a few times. The CDR3 DNA reads as TGTGCCAGCAGTTTTTCGACGACAGGAACCACTGAAGCTTTCTTT. Protein product: CASSFSTTGTTEAFF. The chain employs TRBV6-6 and TRBJ1-1; maybe TRBD1 (6 bases). The CDR3 is made up of 15 amino acids. Germline values: CDR1 MNHNY, CDR2 SVGAGI (reference sequence). Trimming left V 4 bases short and J 4 bases short, with 16 bases between.

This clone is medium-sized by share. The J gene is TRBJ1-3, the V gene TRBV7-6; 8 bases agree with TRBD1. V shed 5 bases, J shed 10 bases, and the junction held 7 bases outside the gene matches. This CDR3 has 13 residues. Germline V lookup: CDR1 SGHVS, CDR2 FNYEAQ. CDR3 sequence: CASSLGDRGTIYF. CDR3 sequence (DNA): TGTGCCAGCAGCCTCGGCGACAGGGGAACCATATATTTT.

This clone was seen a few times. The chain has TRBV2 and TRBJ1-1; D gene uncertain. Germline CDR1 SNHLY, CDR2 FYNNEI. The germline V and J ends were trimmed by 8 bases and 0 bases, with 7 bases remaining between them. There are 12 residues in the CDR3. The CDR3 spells CASERLNTEAFF. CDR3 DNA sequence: TGTGCCAGCGAGCGTTTGAACACTGAAGCTTTCTTT.

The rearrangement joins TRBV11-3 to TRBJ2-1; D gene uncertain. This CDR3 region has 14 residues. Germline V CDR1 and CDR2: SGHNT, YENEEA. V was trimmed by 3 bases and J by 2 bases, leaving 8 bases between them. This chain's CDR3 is CASSLNTAYNEQFF. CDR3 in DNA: TGTGCCAGCAGCTTGAATACCGCCTACAATGAGCAGTTCTTC.

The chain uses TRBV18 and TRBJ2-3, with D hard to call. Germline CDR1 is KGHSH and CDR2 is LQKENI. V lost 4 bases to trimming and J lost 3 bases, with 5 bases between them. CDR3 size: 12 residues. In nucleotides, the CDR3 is TGTGCCAGCTCACTCGTTACAGATACGCAGTATTTT. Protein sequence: CASSLVTDTQYF.

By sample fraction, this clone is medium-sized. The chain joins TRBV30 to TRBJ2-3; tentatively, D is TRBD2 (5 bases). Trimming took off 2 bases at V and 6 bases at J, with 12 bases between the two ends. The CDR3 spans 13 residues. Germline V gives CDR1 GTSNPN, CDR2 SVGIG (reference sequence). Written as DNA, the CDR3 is TGTGCCTGGAGTATCGGGGAGCCTGATACGCAGTATTTT. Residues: CAWSIGEPDTQYF.

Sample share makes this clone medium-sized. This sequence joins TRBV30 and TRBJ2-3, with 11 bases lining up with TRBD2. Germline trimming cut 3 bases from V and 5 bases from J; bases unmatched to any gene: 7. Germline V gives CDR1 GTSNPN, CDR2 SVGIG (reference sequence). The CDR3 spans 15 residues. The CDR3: CAWRLLAGEVDTQYF. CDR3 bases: TGTGCCTGGAGACTACTAGCGGGAGAGGTAGATACGCAGTATTTT. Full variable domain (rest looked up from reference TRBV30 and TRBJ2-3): SQTIHQWPATLVQPVGSPLSLECTVEGTSNPNLYWYRQAAGRGLQLLFYSVGIGQISSEVPQNLSASRPQDRQFILSSKKLLLSDSGFYLCAWRLLAGEVDTQYFGPGTRLTVL.

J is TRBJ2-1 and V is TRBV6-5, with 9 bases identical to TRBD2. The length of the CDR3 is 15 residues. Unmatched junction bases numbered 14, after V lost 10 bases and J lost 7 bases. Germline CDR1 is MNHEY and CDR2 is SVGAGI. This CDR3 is CATTGGRALKNEQFF. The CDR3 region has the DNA TGTGCCACCACTGGCGGGAGGGCCTTAAAGAATGAGCAGTTCTTC.

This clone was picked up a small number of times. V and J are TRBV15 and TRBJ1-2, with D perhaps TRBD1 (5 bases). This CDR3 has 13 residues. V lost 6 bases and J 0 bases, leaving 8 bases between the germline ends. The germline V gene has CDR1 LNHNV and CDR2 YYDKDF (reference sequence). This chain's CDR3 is CATRRGTNYGYTF. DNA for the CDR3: TGTGCCACCAGACGGGGGACTAACTATGGCTACACCTTC.

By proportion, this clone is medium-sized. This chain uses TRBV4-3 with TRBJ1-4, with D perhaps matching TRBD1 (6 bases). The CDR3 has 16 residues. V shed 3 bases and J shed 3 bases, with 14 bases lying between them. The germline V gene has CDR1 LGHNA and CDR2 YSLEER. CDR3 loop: CASSHGRQEANEKLFF. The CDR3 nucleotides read TGCGCCAGCAGCCACGGTAGACAGGAAGCTAATGAAAAACTGTTTTTT.